This T cell receptor (beta chain) was recovered during a study of spatial heterogeneity in lung cancer. This clonotype has ten or more counts. TCRdb reanalysed the 5' RACE reads using MiXCR and keeps one entry per CDR3 protein. Of some 87,000 distinct CDR3 sequences listed, approximately 8.9% are singletons. V dropped 5 bases and J dropped 0 bases, with 5 bases sitting between them. The CDR3 consists of 13 residues. Time point meaning: sample taken at primary tumor resection. Frozen PBMC, nontumor lung or tumor provided whole RNA, which was sequenced unsorted. The source is a male donor with early-stage non-small cell lung cancer. The chain uses TRBV12-3 or TRBV12-4 and TRBJ1-3; D is unclear. Sequenced here: PBMCs, sampled at surgery. The CDR3: CASSPYSGNTIYF. CDR3 DNA: TGTGCCAGCAGTCCCTACTCTGGAAACACCATATATTTT.